These T cell receptor beta chains were read from a single sample in a study of blood T cell repertoires in COVID-19. Profiled with immunoSEQ multiplex PCR; TCRdb holds only in-frame clones, not every one. This table holds under 300,000 clones, 75% to 85% found once. Sequencing input: peripheral blood. Receptors originate from a woman in her thirties or forties who had recovered from COVID-19. Each CDR3 is given with its conserved first and last residue. A D gene is named only where the DNA matches it firmly. Clone size appears in some rows only: once, few, many, or a class for an expanded clone.

d_gene	v_gene	abundance	j_gene	CDR3nt	CDR3aa
TRBD1	TRBV19	few	TRBJ1-2	TGTGCCAGTAGTGCCGTGGGACAGGGACCGGGTGGCTACACCTTC	CASSAVGQGPGGYTF
-	TRBV5-1	-	TRBJ2-3	TGCGCCAGCAGCTTGAGAGGGTCTAGCACAGATACGCAGTATTTT	CASSLRGSSTDTQYF
TRBD2	TRBV7-2	-	TRBJ2-3	TGTGCCAGCAGCCTATGGACTAGCGGGGCAGATACGCAGTATTTT	CASSLWTSGADTQYF
TRBD1	TRBV7-8	-	TRBJ2-5	TGTGCCAGCAGCGTATCCCCCTGGACAGGTGTAGAGACCCAGTACTTC	CASSVSPWTGVETQYF
-	TRBV20-1	-	TRBJ2-7	TGCAGTGCTAGTCCTGCGACAGGATTCTCCTACGAGCAGTACTTC	CSASPATGFSYEQYF
TRBD2	TRBV13	-	TRBJ2-3	TGTGCCAGCAGCCTTAGCGGGGGGGGGACAGATACGCAGTATTTT	CASSLSGGGTDTQYF
-	TRBV25-1	-	TRBJ2-1	TGTGCCAGCAGTGAATATGGTGGAGGGGGGGAAGATAACAATGAGCAGTTCTTC	CASSEYGGGGEDNNEQFF
TRBD2	TRBV7-2	few	TRBJ2-7	TGTGCCAGCAGCTCACCTCTCGAGCGGGGGGGGAGCTCCTACGAGCAGTACTTC	CASSSPLERGGSSYEQYF
-	TRBV19	-	TRBJ2-3	TGTGCCAGTAGCCGTGCAGAGATGAGGACAGATACGCAGTATTTT	CASSRAEMRTDTQYF
-	TRBV2	once	TRBJ1-4	TGTGCCAGCACTAAATCCGGGGCCGGGGGTGAAAAACTGTTTTTT	CASTKSGAGGEKLFF
-	TRBV7-8	-	TRBJ2-2	TGTGCCAGCAGCATCCTCAGGACAGCCGGGGAGCTGTTTTTT	CASSILRTAGELFF
-	TRBV30	once	TRBJ1-1	TGTGCCTGGATGATGAGGCCGGTCACTGAAGCTTTCTTT	CAWMMRPVTEAFF
TRBD1	TRBV5-4	-	TRBJ2-2	TGTGCCAGCAGCTGGGAAGACAGGGGTGTATCCGGGGAGCTGTTTTTT	CASSWEDRGVSGELFF
TRBD2	TRBV5-6	-	TRBJ2-5	TGTGCCAGCAGCTACCAATCTTACTGGACTAGCGGGTACCAAGAGACCCAGTACTTC	CASSYQSYWTSGYQETQYF
TRBD2	TRBV10-3	few	TRBJ2-7	TGTGCCATCAGTGAGGTCCGGACTAGCGGCGAGCAGTACTTC	CAISEVRTSGEQYF
TRBD1	TRBV6-1	-	TRBJ2-2	TGTGCCAGCAGTGATGGGACAGCTCCCACCGGGGAGCTGTTTTTT	CASSDGTAPTGELFF
-	TRBV7-9	-	TRBJ2-5	TGTGCCAGCAGCTCCGAGAGATTCACGCGCCAGTACTTC	CASSSERFTRQYF
-	TRBV4-2	-	TRBJ1-6	TGTGCCAGCAGCCCAACGGTCGGCTCCTATAATTCACCCCTCCACTTT	CASSPTVGSYNSPLHF
TRBD1	TRBV7-3	-	TRBJ2-4	TGTGCCAGCAGCCCAGGGGGCCCAGGGGATGCCAAAAACATTCAGTACTTC	CASSPGGPGDAKNIQYF
TRBD1	TRBV12-3/TRBV12-4	-	TRBJ1-2	TGTGCCAGCAGTTTCAGGGGGCACTATGGCTACACCTTC	CASSFRGHYGYTF
-	TRBV19	-	TRBJ2-2	TGTGCCAGTACCTGGACCGGGACAGGGGGGAGAAAGCGGGGGGGCCTGGTCGGGGAGCTGTTTTTT	CASTWTGTGGRKRGGLVGELFF
-	TRBV24-1	-	TRBJ2-1	TGTGCCACCAGTGATCCAGGACAGCACAATGAGCAGTTCTTC	CATSDPGQHNEQFF
-	TRBV6-5	-	TRBJ2-5	TGTGCCTGCAGGGGGGGCCAAGAGACCCAGTACTTC	CACRGGQETQYF
TRBD2	TRBV18	once	TRBJ2-2	TGTGCCAGCTCACCTGCATCGACTAGCGGGGGCCTGAACACCGGGGAGCTGTTTTTT	CASSPASTSGGLNTGELFF
-	TRBV9	-	TRBJ1-1	TGTGCCAGCAGCGTAGAGAGTGGAGGGCTTGAAGCTTTCTTT	CASSVESGGLEAFF
TRBD2	TRBV20-1	-	TRBJ2-2	TGCAGTGCTAGTTTCGGGGGGGACTACACCGGGGAGCTGTTTTTT	CSASFGGDYTGELFF
-	TRBV11-3	-	TRBJ1-4	TGTGCCAGCAGCCCACACCCGGGATCAACTAATGAAAAACTGTTTTTT	CASSPHPGSTNEKLFF
TRBD1	TRBV7-2	-	TRBJ1-1	TGTGCCAGCAGCAATGACAGGGACACTGAAGCTTTCTTT	CASSNDRDTEAFF
TRBD2	TRBV5-6	once	TRBJ2-7	TGTGCCAGCAGCTATACTAGCGGGGCCTACGAGCAGTACTTC	CASSYTSGAYEQYF
TRBD2	TRBV6-2/TRBV6-3	-	TRBJ2-1	TGTGCCAGCAGTCACTATAGCGGGGGGAACAATGAGCAGTTCTTC	CASSHYSGGNNEQFF
-	TRBV18	-	TRBJ1-2	TGTGCCAGCTCACCAGTAGAGAACTATGGCTACACCTTC	CASSPVENYGYTF
TRBD2	TRBV7-2	once	TRBJ2-1	TGTGCCAGCAGCTTAGCGGGGACTAGCGGGGGGATGCTTAATGAGCAGTTCTTC	CASSLAGTSGGMLNEQFF
-	TRBV5-1	few	TRBJ2-7	TGCGCCAGCAGCCCGGATAGACTGCCATACGAGCAGTACTTC	CASSPDRLPYEQYF
TRBD2	TRBV6-4	-	TRBJ2-1	TGTGCCAGCAGTGTTTCCGGGGGGATGGGCAATGAGCAGTTCTTC	CASSVSGGMGNEQFF
-	TRBV7-2	-	TRBJ2-2	TGTGCCAGCAGCTTAGATTCTAGTGCTGCCGGGGAGCTGTTTTTT	CASSLDSSAAGELFF
-	TRBV6-2/TRBV6-3	-	TRBJ2-3	TGTGCCATCAGCAAGACGGGGGAGGCAGATACGCAGTATTTT	CAISKTGEADTQYF
-	TRBV11-3	-	TRBJ2-1	TGTGCCAGCACCGTAAGCCCAACCTACAATGAGCAGTTCTTC	CASTVSPTYNEQFF
-	TRBV6-2/TRBV6-3	-	TRBJ1-3	TGTGCCAGCAGCTCTTGGACTTATGGAAACACCATATATTTT	CASSSWTYGNTIYF
-	TRBV6-5	-	TRBJ1-5	TGTGCCAGCAGGCTTAGCGTGTCAGTCCATCAGCCCCAGCATTTT	CASRLSVSVHQPQHF
-	TRBV24-1	once	TRBJ1-2	TGTGCCACCAGTCGCACCCCCACAGGGAAGCCTAACTATGGCTACACCTTC	CATSRTPTGKPNYGYTF
TRBD1	TRBV7-8	-	TRBJ1-2	TGTGCCAGCAGCCCCCGGCCAGGACAGGCTAACTATGGCTACACCTTC	CASSPRPGQANYGYTF
-	TRBV7-2	-	TRBJ1-1	TGTGCCAGCAGCTTAGAACCGACAGTGAACACTGAAGCTTTCTTT	CASSLEPTVNTEAFF
-	TRBV7-2	-	TRBJ2-7	TGTGCCAGCAGCTTTAACTCGGGGGAGCAGTACTTC	CASSFNSGEQYF
-	TRBV5-1	-	TRBJ1-1	TGCGCCAGCAGCTTGGACAGCTGGAACACTGAAGCTTTCTTT	CASSLDSWNTEAFF
TRBD1	TRBV7-9	-	TRBJ1-2	TGTGCCAGCAGCTTAGCTGGGACAGGGGGCCTTCCTAACTATGGCTACACCTTC	CASSLAGTGGLPNYGYTF